This T cell receptor beta chain was sequenced in a study of T cells in Graves' hyperthyroidism and ophthalmopathy. Per germline, CDR1 SNHLY and CDR2 FYNNEI. This CDR3 contains 15 residues. V was trimmed by 3 bases and J by 4 bases, leaving 10 bases between them. What was amplified from RNA transcripts were TCR beta CDR3 regions. Initially, a first-round RT-PCR of the TCR CDR3 employed the HTBI primer set. TCRdb recomputed calls from the multiplex PCR reads with MiXCR, one row per CDR3 protein. This table holds about 460,000 distinct CDR3 sequences, approximately 23% found once. Many counts were recorded for this clonotype.

Sequencing was done on a sample of blood. This TCR was sampled from a woman between 65 and 79 years old with Graves' ophthalmopathy. This chain connects TRBV2 to TRBJ1-6; the D gene is possibly TRBD1 (6 bases). Written as DNA, the CDR3 is TGTGCCAGCAGTGACAGGGGTTTGTATAATTCACCCCTCCACTTT. As protein: CASSDRGLYNSPLHF. Supplemented by reference TRBV2 and TRBJ1-6, the full variable domain reads EPEVTQTPSHQVTQMGQEVILRCVPISNHLYFYWYRQILGQKVEFLVSFYNNEISEKSEIFDDQFSVERPDGSNFTLKIRSTKLEDSAMYFCASSDRGLYNSPLHFGNGTRLTVT.